What follows are 30 T cell receptor beta chains derived from one specimen sequenced in a study of cytomegalovirus exposure and HLA in healthy donors. The PCR contained 60 Vbeta and 13 Jbeta primers. Assay: immunoSEQ multiplex PCR; the TCRdb copy retains only in-frame clones and omits some. The sample yields 150,000 to 200,000 clones, 68% seen once. The sequencing sample was made of PBMCs. These receptors originate from a woman aged 18-29 years in good health and CMV-seropositive.

The chain carries TRBV19 and TRBJ1-1, with D uncertain. Trimming took off 3 bases at V and 8 bases at J, with 10 bases between the two ends. Per germline, CDR1 LNHDA and CDR2 SQIVND (reference sequence). This CDR3 is 12 amino acids long. The DNA for the CDR3 is TGTGCCAGTAGTATGGGCCTCAGGGAAGCTTTCTTT. Amino acids: CASSMGLREAFF.

As concerns this clone: Likely a read error: the CDR3 ends without its conserved phenylalanine or tryptophan. No DNA is shown, since the ends of the CDR3 on it are uncertain; the CDR3 is the one TCRdb lists. The rearrangement joins TRBV30 to TRBJ2-7; the table's D call of TRBD1 was not tested on the DNA. Germline V CDR1 and CDR2: GTSNPN, SVGIG (reference sequence). With termini counted, the CDR3 has 9 amino acids. This CDR3 is CAWKQVGAE.

This clone turned up a few times. This sequence joins TRBV2 and TRBJ1-1, with 7 bases matching TRBD1. Per the germline V gene, CDR1 is SNHLY and CDR2 is FYNNEI. This CDR3 region has 13 residues. V was pared by 8 bases and J by 5 bases, with 8 bases of the junction left unmatched. The CDR3 sequence is CASGRTGVTEAFF. Written as DNA, the CDR3 is TGTGCCAGCGGACGTACAGGGGTGACTGAAGCTTTCTTT.

V gene TRBV5-1 combines with J gene TRBJ2-2; D not certain. The germline V gene has CDR1 SGHRS and CDR2 YFSETQ. The CDR3 contains 13 residues. V was trimmed by 6 bases and J by 6 bases, leaving 12 bases between them. The DNA of the CDR3 is TGCGCCAGCACCAATTTGGGCTCCGGGGAGCTGTTTTTT. Its translation: CASTNLGSGELFF.

V usage is TRBV6-5 and J usage is TRBJ1-2; D gene ambiguous. Germline V gene data show CDR1 as MNHEY and CDR2 as SVGAGI. The CDR3 spans 13 residues. With 7 bases removed from V and 8 bases from J, the gap between germline ends came to 17 bases. As DNA, the CDR3 is TGTGCCAGCACGCTAGGTTTATCGAGCGGCTACACCTTC. Amino acid sequence: CASTLGLSSGYTF.

The V call is TRBV14, the J call TRBJ1-5, with D hard to call. CDR3 length equals 15 residues. Germline loops: CDR1 SGHDN, CDR2 FVKESK. The V end lost 1 base, the J end lost 3 bases, and 10 bases lay between the germline ends. Here the CDR3 reads CASSQGLGSNQPQHF. The CDR3 coding sequence is TGTGCCAGCAGCCAAGGACTGGGTTCCAATCAGCCCCAGCATTTT.

This clone was counted a few times. The chain uses TRBV2 and TRBJ1-4, with a tentative D call TRBD1 (5 bases). V lost 1 base and J lost 5, with 17 bases in between. Germline V gene data show CDR1 as SNHLY and CDR2 as FYNNEI. The CDR3 runs 17 residues. The chain's CDR3 is CASSEEAWQGENEKLFF. The CDR3 DNA is TGTGCCAGCAGTGAAGAAGCGTGGCAGGGCGAGAATGAAAAACTGTTTTTT.

V is TRBV7-2 and J is TRBJ2-3; 8 bases agree with TRBD2. Germline loops: CDR1 SGHTA, CDR2 FQGNSA. This CDR3 spans 16 amino acids. V lost 3 bases and J lost 3; bases outside the gene matches: 8. The CDR3: CASSFVLAEPTDTQYF. DNA for the CDR3: TGTGCCAGCAGCTTCGTACTAGCGGAACCGACAGATACGCAGTATTTT.

The chain recombines TRBV7-2 with TRBJ2-2, with D possibly being TRBD1 (6 bases). CDR1 is SGHTA and CDR2 is FQGNSA in the germline V gene. This CDR3 region has 15 residues. Trimming removed 4 bases at V and 3 bases at J, with 12 bases between. CDR3 coding DNA: TGTGCCAGCAGCTCTGGGACACTTTACACCGGGGAGCTGTTTTTT. It is translated as CASSSGTLYTGELFF.

V gene TRBV6-6 combines with J gene TRBJ1-6, with TRBD1 matching over 11 bases. The CDR3 extends over 16 amino acids. Germline CDR1 and CDR2: MNHNY and SVGAGI (reference sequence). Trimming removed 7 bases from V and 10 bases from J; junction bases left unmatched: 12. The CDR3 region is CASTPGQGASWSPLHF. Here the CDR3 DNA reads TGTGCCAGCACCCCCGGACAGGGGGCATCATGGTCACCCCTCCACTTT.

This clone showed up just once. V is TRBV11-2 and J is TRBJ1-5; D call uncertain. CDR1 is SGHAT, CDR2 FQNNGV, per germline. V was shortened by 5 bases and J by 5 bases, with 10 bases between the two germline ends. The CDR3 covers 13 residues. CDR3 residues: CASSRQEDQPQHF. The DNA of the CDR3 is TGTGCCAGCAGCCGCCAGGAGGATCAGCCCCAGCATTTT. The variable domain in full, with the rest retrieved from reference TRBV11-2 and TRBJ1-5, is EAGVAQSPRYKIIEKRQSVAFWCNPISGHATLYWYQQILGQGPKLLIQFQNNGVVDDSQLPKDRFSAERLKGVDSTLKIQPAKLEDSAVYLCASSRQEDQPQHFGDGTRLSIL.

The chain carries TRBV4-2 and TRBJ2-5, with a possible D match to TRBD2 (6 bases). Trimming stripped 1 base from V and 3 bases from J, with 6 bases between. Germline CDR1 is LGHNA and CDR2 is YNFKEQ. This CDR3 has 13 residues. CDR3 sequence (DNA): TGTGCCAGCAGCCAAGGACTAGAAGAGACCCAGTACTTC. Protein sequence: CASSQGLEETQYF.

The chain is built from TRBV2 and TRBJ2-1; 10 positions agree with TRBD2. The CDR3 loop spans 15 amino acids. V lost 3 bases and J lost 14; bases outside the gene matches: 13. Looked up from germline, CDR1 is SNHLY and CDR2 is FYNNEI. The CDR3 bases are TGTGCCAGCAGTGAGAGCACAGTAGGACTAGCGGTTAAGTTCTTC. Translation gives CASSESTVGLAVKFF.

This clone turned up a few times. The V gene is TRBV15, the J gene TRBJ1-1, with no clear D. Trimming removed 0 bases at V and 1 base at J, with 12 bases between. This CDR3 has 16 residues. The germline CDR1 and CDR2 sequences are LNHNV and YYDKDF (reference sequence). CDR3 in amino acids: CATSRDSRKPNTEAFF. CDR3 DNA sequence: TGTGCCACCAGCAGAGATTCGAGGAAACCGAACACTGAAGCTTTCTTT.

This chain links TRBV7-8 with TRBJ1-5; a weak D match, TRBD1 (5 bases). From germline, CDR1 is SGHVS and CDR2 FQNEAQ. CDR3 length: 14 amino acids. Trimming took 5 bases from V and 7 from J, leaving 15 bases between them. Written as DNA, the CDR3 is TGTGCCAGCAGCCCGCCTGACAGCCACCAGCCCCAGCATTTT. Its protein product is CASSPPDSHQPQHF.

This clone appeared a few times. This sequence joins TRBV6-1 and TRBJ1-6; possible D gene TRBD1, 6 bases. There are 15 residues in the CDR3. The V gene's germline CDR1 is MNHNS and CDR2 SASEGT. Deletions cut 4 bases from V and 10 bases from J, with 17 bases between. The DNA for the CDR3 is TGTGCCAGCAGTGTCACCTCAGGGGCGAGGTCACCCCTCCACTTT. Translated, it gives CASSVTSGARSPLHF.

J is TRBJ2-3 and V is TRBV9, with 7 bases that match TRBD2. CDR1 SGDLS and CDR2 YYNGEE come from the germline V gene. Unmatched junction bases numbered 2, after V lost 4 bases and J lost 0 bases. The CDR3 covers 14 residues. CDR3 amino acids: CASSSGISTDTQYF. The CDR3 region has the DNA TGTGCCAGCAGCAGCGGGATTAGCACAGATACGCAGTATTTT.

V is TRBV7-9 and J is TRBJ1-5, with D maybe TRBD1 (5 bases). V was clipped by 1 base and J by 7 bases, with 11 bases between them. In germline, CDR1 is SEHNR, CDR2 FQNEAQ (reference sequence). CDR3 length: 14 residues. CDR3 sequence: CASSLGQGGQPQHF. CDR3 nucleotide sequence: TGTGCCAGCAGCTTAGGCCAGGGAGGCCAGCCCCAGCATTTT.

This clone occurred a few times. The chain uses TRBV15 and TRBJ1-5; TRBD1 is a possible D gene (6 bases). The CDR3 sequence is 17 residues long. Germline CDR1 reads LNHNV; CDR2 reads YYDKDF (reference sequence). V shed 0 bases and J shed 0 bases, with 12 bases lying between them. CDR3 sequence: CATSREYRQASNQPQHF. As DNA, the CDR3 is TGTGCCACCAGCAGAGAATACCGACAGGCTAGCAATCAGCCCCAGCATTTT. Full variable domain (outside the CDR3, taken from reference TRBV15 and TRBJ1-5): DAMVIQNPRYQVTQFGKPVTLSCSQTLNHNVMYWYQQKSSQAPKLLFHYYDKDFNNEADTPDNFQSRRPNTSFCFLDIRSPGLGDTAMYLCATSREYRQASNQPQHFGDGTRLSIL.

This clone showed up just a few times. The genes are TRBV27 and TRBJ1-1; 7 bases agree with TRBD1. Trimming at V came to 6 bases and at J to 1 base, leaving 11 bases not matched to a gene. Per germline, CDR1 MNHEY and CDR2 SMNVEV (reference sequence). The CDR3 extends over 16 amino acids. CDR3 protein: CASSSPSTGANTEAFF. The CDR3 coding sequence is TGTGCCAGCAGCTCTCCGTCCACAGGGGCGAACACTGAAGCTTTCTTT.

This clone was observed a few times. This sequence joins TRBV30 and TRBJ2-5, with D perhaps matching TRBD2 (5 bases). The V gene's germline CDR1 is GTSNPN and CDR2 SVGIG (reference sequence). The CDR3 runs to 13 residues. The ends were cut back, 1 base at V and 5 bases at J, with 11 bases in the middle. The CDR3 DNA sequence: TGTGCCTGGAGTGGAAAACGGGGTGAGACCCAGTACTTC. Its protein product is CAWSGKRGETQYF.

V gene TRBV5-1 combines with J gene TRBJ1-2, with 9 positions matching TRBD1. The J segment lost 5 bases and the V segment lost 5 bases, leaving 7 bases of the junction unmatched. CDR3 length: 14 residues. CDR1 is SGHRS and CDR2 is YFSETQ in the germline V gene. The CDR3 region has the DNA TGCGCCAGCAGGCTTACACAGGGGGCTTATGGCTACACCTTC. This gives the protein CASRLTQGAYGYTF.

The rearrangement links TRBV11-1 to TRBJ1-1; 7 bases are shared with TRBD1. V shed 6 bases and J 6 bases; nucleotides not matched to a gene: 13. Germline V CDR1 and CDR2: SGHAT, FQDESV (reference sequence). CDR3 length equals 15 residues. This CDR3 reads CASSPPRRGLAEAFF. CDR3 DNA sequence: TGTGCCAGCAGTCCTCCGAGGAGGGGGCTGGCTGAAGCTTTCTTT.

This chain connects TRBV30 to TRBJ1-1; no clear D gene. In germline, CDR1 is GTSNPN, CDR2 SVGIG (reference sequence). The V end lost 3 bases, the J end lost 2 bases, and 7 bases lay between the germline ends. This CDR3 has 12 amino acids. The CDR3 is CAWSVLNTEAFF. The DNA of the CDR3 is TGTGCCTGGAGCGTTTTAAACACTGAAGCTTTCTTT.

The rearrangement joins TRBV11-2 to TRBJ2-3, with D perhaps TRBD2 (6 bases). Trimming pared 1 base from V and 9 bases from J, leaving 17 bases between. CDR1 SGHAT and CDR2 FQNNGV come from the germline V gene. The CDR3 extends over 15 amino acids. DNA of the CDR3: TGTGCCAGCAGCTTAGTGTACTTTGGAGGGGAGACGCAGTATTTT. Translation gives CASSLVYFGGETQYF.

The rearrangement uses TRBV11-1 and TRBJ2-7, with 11 bases that match TRBD2. Losses at the gene ends were 3 bases for V and 0 bases for J; bases not matched to a gene: 7. CDR1 is SGHAT and CDR2 is FQDESV in the germline V gene (reference sequence). The length of the CDR3 is 17 residues. In DNA form, the CDR3 reads TGTGCCAGCAGCTTTACCCACGGGACTAGCGGCTCCTACGAGCAGTACTTC. Translating it yields CASSFTHGTSGSYEQYF.

As regards this clone: Other DNA sequences in this specimen translate into the identical CDR3. The rearrangement uses TRBV5-1 and TRBJ2-2, with 11 nucleotides matching TRBD2. This CDR3 has 15 residues. Germline lookup yields CDR1 SGHRS and CDR2 YFSETQ. The ends lost 3 bases at V and 4 bases at J; junction bases unmatched: 2. The CDR3: CASSSTSGGTGELFF. CDR3 nucleotides: TGCGCCAGCAGCTCAACTAGCGGGGGCACCGGGGAGCTGTTTTTT.

This clone was counted a few times. Here the CDR3 reads CAISEADIVHEQYF. CDR3 DNA sequence: TGTGCCATCAGTGAGGCGGACATCGTCCACGAGCAGTACTTC. This chain connects TRBV10-3 to TRBJ2-5; tentatively, D is TRBD1 (5 bases). The closer fit of TRBJ2-7 to the DNA end suggests the J call may be wrong. The CDR3 runs 14 residues. Per germline, CDR1 ENHRY and CDR2 SYGVKD.

V usage is TRBV19 and J usage is TRBJ2-1; TRBD2 aligns across 10 bases. The V gene end was trimmed by 3 bases and the J gene end by 6 bases; junction bases not matched to a gene: 5. Germline V lookup: CDR1 LNHDA, CDR2 SQIVND (reference sequence). The CDR3 spans 15 residues. The CDR3 reads CASSIWLAGANEQFF. The CDR3, as DNA: TGTGCCAGTAGTATTTGGCTAGCGGGAGCCAATGAGCAGTTCTTC. Based on the CDR3 plus reference TRBV19 and TRBJ2-1, the full variable domain is DGGITQSPKYLFRKEGQNVTLSCEQNLNHDAMYWYRQDPGQGLRLIYYSQIVNDFQKGDIAEGYSVSREKKESFPLTVTSAQKNPTAFYLCASSIWLAGANEQFFGPGTRLTVL.

The chain has TRBV27 and TRBJ1-1; D might be TRBD1 (6 bases). Trimming took 8 bases from V and 0 from J, leaving 13 bases between them. Germline V gene lookup returns CDR1 MNHEY and CDR2 SMNVEV (reference sequence). The CDR3 runs to 14 residues. CDR3 DNA sequence: TGTGCCAGCCGCACGGGGGGCCTGAACACTGAAGCTTTCTTT. This codes for CASRTGGLNTEAFF.